A selection of T cell receptor beta chains follows, all from one sample in a study of immune cell composition in non-small cell lung cancer. The method was immunoSEQ multiplex PCR; TCRdb's version includes in-frame clones alone and lacks a portion of them. The sample yields roughly 3,100 clones, around 83% seen once. The sequencing sample was made of non-adjacent lung tissue. The receptors come from a human donor with non-small cell lung cancer. CDR3s leave out the opening cysteine and the closing phenylalanine or tryptophan. The order of the fields is D gene, V gene, J gene, CDR3 protein. D genes are given only for firm matches.

d_gene: TRBD2
v_gene: TRBV6-9
j_gene: TRBJ2-7
CDR3aa: ASSREAGGSSYEQY

d_gene: TRBD1
v_gene: TRBV5-1
j_gene: TRBJ2-7
CDR3aa: ASSLFGDRGGDEQY

d_gene: TRBD2
v_gene: TRBV28
j_gene: TRBJ2-2
CDR3aa: ASSLGGGPVGELF

d_gene: -
v_gene: TRBV14
j_gene: TRBJ1-6
CDR3aa: ASSQERTGDSPLH

d_gene: TRBD2
v_gene: TRBV7-2
j_gene: TRBJ2-3
CDR3aa: ASKRPAGGRTDTQY

d_gene: TRBD1
v_gene: TRBV29-1
j_gene: TRBJ2-1
CDR3aa: SVSGDRGLVSYNEQF

d_gene: -
v_gene: TRBV6-5
j_gene: TRBJ1-5
CDR3aa: ASSYSYEQGNQPQH

d_gene: TRBD1
v_gene: TRBV7-8
j_gene: TRBJ1-5
CDR3aa: ASSLADFGTGIRNQPQH

d_gene: -
v_gene: TRBV19
j_gene: TRBJ1-5
CDR3aa: ASSGSISNQPQH

d_gene: -
v_gene: TRBV15
j_gene: TRBJ1-3
CDR3aa: ATSRDRAPGNTIY

d_gene: -
v_gene: TRBV5-1
j_gene: TRBJ2-6
CDR3aa: ASSETGFSGANVLT

d_gene: TRBD1
v_gene: TRBV18
j_gene: TRBJ1-2
CDR3aa: ASSRRTGENYGYT

d_gene: -
v_gene: TRBV5-1
j_gene: TRBJ2-3
CDR3aa: ASSRGVITDTQY